These 16 T cell receptor beta chains share one sample of origin, sequenced in a study of T cell responses to AZD1222 COVID-19 vaccine. This table comes from immunoSEQ multiplex PCR, and its TCRdb copy is limited to in-frame clones, with some not included. Of about 130,000 clones listed, around nine tenths were seen once; the top ten hold 4.5% to 6%. The sample consisted of peripheral blood, taken on day 0 of AZD1222 vaccination. Source of these receptors: an adult in good health.

The CDR3 DNA reads TGTGCCAGCAGTTCTTCTGGGACACGGGTCAATCAGCCCCAGCATTTT. Protein sequence: CASSSSGTRVNQPQHF. J is TRBJ1-5 and V is TRBV6-2 or TRBV6-3, with D maybe TRBD1 (6 bases). CDR1 and CDR2 (germline): MNHEY, SVGEGT. With 4 bases removed from V and 3 bases from J, the gap between germline ends came to 16 bases. The CDR3 is 16 residues long.

The table lists this clone with a count of one. V and J are TRBV29-1 and TRBJ2-7, with 7 bases matching TRBD1. J lost 7 bases, V lost 8 bases, and 8 bases had no gene match. Germline lookup yields CDR1 SQVTM and CDR2 ANQGSEA. This CDR3 spans 11 amino acids. The CDR3 DNA sequence: TGCAGCACTACAACAGGGGCTGAGCAGTACTTC. It is translated as CSTTTGAEQYF.

The chain employs TRBV19 and TRBJ1-6; D is unclear. Trimming stripped 4 bases from V and 6 bases from J, with 10 bases between. Looked up from germline, CDR1 is LNHDA and CDR2 is SQIVND (reference sequence). The CDR3 consists of 14 residues. CDR3 amino acids: CASSTGQPNSPLHF. DNA for the CDR3: TGTGCCAGTAGTACTGGGCAGCCTAATTCACCCCTCCACTTT.

The chain employs TRBV4-3 and TRBJ1-6; the match to TRBD1 covers 8 bases. After removal of 4 bases from V and 9 bases from J, the junction contained 5 bases not matched to a gene. Germline CDR1 and CDR2: LGHNA and YSLEER. CDR3 length equals 14 residues. This chain's CDR3 is CASSLTGAGSPLHF. CDR3 DNA sequence: TGCGCCAGCAGCCTGACAGGGGCGGGTTCACCCCTCCACTTT.

This CDR3 reads CASSSQALSPLHF. The CDR3 bases are TGTGCCAGCAGCTCACAGGCACTTTCACCCCTCCACTTT. The genes are TRBV7-8 and TRBJ1-6, with D possibly matching TRBD1 (5 bases). This CDR3 spans 13 amino acids. Germline CDR1 and CDR2: SGHVS and FQNEAQ. Trimming left V 4 bases short and J 9 bases short, with 10 bases between.

The rearrangement joins TRBV19 to TRBJ1-2; D is unresolved. Germline V gives CDR1 LNHDA, CDR2 SQIVND (reference sequence). CDR3 length: 13 amino acids. The germline V and J ends were trimmed by 6 bases and 8 bases, with 16 bases remaining between them. The CDR3 sequence is CASSPRLGGGYTF. The CDR3 DNA reads as TGTGCCAGTAGCCCTAGGTTGGGAGGCGGCTACACCTTC.

The V and J genes are TRBV7-8 and TRBJ1-1; 10 bases match TRBD1. The junction had 6 bases not matched to a gene; V was cut back by 5 bases and J by 3 bases. Germline CDR1 SGHVS, CDR2 FQNEAQ. The CDR3 is 15 residues long. This CDR3 reads CASSPRQGAYTEAFF. The CDR3 DNA follows: TGTGCCAGCAGCCCCAGACAGGGGGCGTACACTGAAGCTTTCTTT.

The chain employs TRBV5-1 and TRBJ2-5; 7 bases are shared with TRBD1. J lost 3 bases, V lost 4 bases, and 12 bases had no gene match. The CDR3 spans 16 residues. Germline-derived CDR1 and CDR2 are SGHRS and YFSETQ. CDR3 in amino acids: CASSLGKGTAKETQYF. The CDR3 nucleotides are TGCGCCAGCAGCCTGGGGAAAGGGACAGCAAAAGAGACCCAGTACTTC.

J is TRBJ1-2 and V is TRBV7-9; D may be TRBD1 (5 bases). V was cut by 5 bases and J by 2 bases, with 12 bases left in between. CDR1 and CDR2 from the germline V gene are SEHNR and FQNEAQ (reference sequence). The CDR3 extends over 14 amino acids. In DNA form, the CDR3 reads TGTGCCAGCAGCCCCCCGGGGGGGAACTATGGCTACACCTTC. It specifies CASSPPGGNYGYTF.

The rearrangement joins TRBV12-3 or TRBV12-4 to TRBJ1-1; D unresolved. V lost 9 bases to trimming and J lost 0 bases, with 11 bases between them. The CDR3 spans 13 residues. CDR3 protein: CASTGKVNTEAFF. CDR3 DNA: TGTGCCAGTACGGGGAAGGTGAACACTGAAGCTTTCTTT.

The table lists this clone with a few counts. The chain joins TRBV2 to TRBJ2-7; D ambiguous. CDR1 and CDR2 (germline): SNHLY, FYNNEI. The CDR3 loop spans 11 amino acids. V was shortened by 4 bases and J by 3 bases, with 4 bases between the two germline ends. This chain's CDR3 is CASSVDYEQYF. As DNA, the CDR3 is TGTGCCAGCAGTGTTGACTACGAGCAGTACTTC.

V usage is TRBV14 and J usage is TRBJ2-1, with 9 bases aligning to TRBD2. With V trimmed by 6 bases and J by 10 bases, 7 bases remained unmatched. This CDR3 is built from 13 residues. The germline V gene encodes CDR1 SGHDN and CDR2 FVKESK. CDR3 loop: CASRSAGGQEQFF. CDR3 DNA: TGTGCCAGCAGATCTGCGGGGGGGCAGGAGCAGTTCTTC.

The CDR3 sequence is CATSRETGFGTEAFF. CDR3 coding DNA: TGTGCCACCAGCAGGGAAACAGGGTTCGGCACTGAAGCTTTCTTT. The chain links TRBV15 to TRBJ1-1, with D possibly being TRBD1 (6 bases). V lost 3 bases, J lost 4 bases, and 15 bases lay in between. The CDR3 runs to 15 residues. CDR1 and CDR2 (germline): LNHNV, YYDKDF (reference sequence).

This clone was observed a single time. The chain uses TRBV5-8 and TRBJ1-5; a weak D match, TRBD1 (6 bases). V lost 0 bases and J lost 6, with 16 bases in between. The CDR3 runs to 16 residues. Germline CDR1 and CDR2: SGHTS and YDEGEE. This chain's CDR3 is CASSLGQWTDGQPQHF. The CDR3, as DNA: TGTGCCAGCAGCTTGGGGCAATGGACAGATGGTCAGCCCCAGCATTTT.

This chain connects TRBV19 to TRBJ1-2, with D perhaps TRBD1 (6 bases). V was cut by 5 bases and J by 2 bases, with 12 bases left in between. CDR1 LNHDA and CDR2 SQIVND come from the germline V gene (reference sequence). The CDR3 is 14 amino acids. The CDR3 here is CASSLSRGNYGYTF. CDR3 bases: TGTGCCAGTAGTCTAAGCAGGGGCAACTATGGCTACACCTTC.

The rearrangement joins TRBV3-1 (or the pseudogene TRBV3-2) to TRBJ2-2, with D perhaps matching TRBD1 (5 bases). Trimming left V 4 bases short and J 3 bases short, with 9 bases between. In germline, CDR1 is LGHDT, CDR2 YNNKEL (reference sequence). This CDR3 is built from 14 residues. The CDR3 sequence is CASSPPRDTGELFF. The CDR3 DNA sequence: TGTGCCAGCAGCCCGCCCAGGGACACCGGGGAGCTGTTTTTT.